Each of the 32 T cell receptor beta chains below was sequenced from the same sample in a study of identical twins. TCRdb reprocessed the 5' RACE reads via MiXCR and lists one record per CDR3 protein. Among around 1.7 million distinct CDR3 sequences listed, less than 40% were seen once. Sample: cord blood. These receptor sequences come from a newborn girl in good health.

This clonotype was counted a few times. The genes are TRBV10-3 and TRBJ1-1, with D hard to call. Germline V gives CDR1 ENHRY, CDR2 SYGVKD. The CDR3 covers 12 residues. Between the trimmed V and J ends, which lost 8 bases and 5 bases, there was a span of 12 bases. CDR3 bases: TGTGCCATCGGAGGCGGGCGAACTGAAGCTTTCTTT. Protein sequence: CAIGGGRTEAFF.

This clonotype has a handful of counts. The V call is TRBV3-1, the J call TRBJ2-4; D not certain. Trimming pared 3 bases from V and 2 bases from J, leaving 11 bases between. The CDR3 consists of 15 residues. The germline V gene has CDR1 LGHDT and CDR2 YNNKEL (reference sequence). The CDR3 sequence: CASSHLSGSKNIQYF. The CDR3 coding sequence is TGTGCCAGCAGCCATTTGTCCGGGTCCAAAAACATTCAGTACTTC.

On this clonotype: Mismatch with germline at one junction end may stem from a read error. The chain joins TRBV14 to TRBJ2-7; D is unclear. Looked up from germline, CDR1 is SGHDN and CDR2 is FVKESK. CDR3 size: 12 residues. The CDR3 nucleotides read TGTGCCAGCAGCCATAGCTCCTACGTGCAGTACTTC. Translation: CASSHSSYVQYF.

This clonotype was recorded a few times. The chain carries TRBV6-6 and TRBJ2-3; D unresolved. The CDR3 totals 13 residues. CDR1 is MNHNY, CDR2 SVGAGI, per germline (reference sequence). V was cut by 11 bases and J by 3 bases, with 15 bases left in between. Here the CDR3 reads CAPGAVGTDTQYF. The CDR3 DNA sequence: TGTGCCCCCGGAGCCGTCGGGACAGATACGCAGTATTTT.

This clonotype was found a few times. The chain carries TRBV27 and TRBJ1-2, with TRBD1 matching over 11 bases. J lost 4 bases, V lost 7 bases, and 8 bases had no gene match. CDR1 MNHEY and CDR2 SMNVEV come from the germline V gene (reference sequence). This CDR3 region has 15 residues. The CDR3 DNA sequence: TGTGCCAGCAAATCTCCGGACAGGGGGCTCTATGGCTACACCTTC. Translation: CASKSPDRGLYGYTF.

The sample holds a few counts of this clonotype. The V call is TRBV29-1, the J call TRBJ2-5; 8 bases line up with TRBD1. CDR3 length: 13 amino acids. The V segment lost 7 bases and the J segment 5 bases; nucleotides outside the gene matches: 9. Germline V gives CDR1 SQVTM, CDR2 ANQGSEA. In DNA form, the CDR3 reads TGCAGCGGCCACAGGGGGTCGAGGGAGACCCAGTACTTC. Residues: CSGHRGSRETQYF.

The V gene is TRBV2, the J gene TRBJ2-4; the match to TRBD1 covers 8 bases. V was pared by 8 bases and J by 0 bases, with 15 bases of the junction left unmatched. Germline V gene data show CDR1 as SNHLY and CDR2 as FYNNEI. The CDR3 loop spans 18 amino acids. As DNA, the CDR3 is TGTGCCAGCCCCCCGGACAGGGAAATCCCCGTAGCCAAAAACATTCAGTACTTC. Amino acid sequence: CASPPDREIPVAKNIQYF.

The chain joins TRBV6-1 to TRBJ1-2; D gene uncertain. The V and J ends lost 8 bases and 4 bases respectively, with 17 bases between them. Germline lookup yields CDR1 MNHNS and CDR2 SASEGT. The CDR3 is made up of 14 amino acids. CDR3 coding DNA: TGTGCCAGCCTCCCCTATTTGGACGTCTATGGCTACACCTTC. Translation: CASLPYLDVYGYTF.

V is TRBV5-6 and J is TRBJ1-5; 8 nucleotides line up with TRBD1. The germline gives CDR1 SGHDT, CDR2 YYEEEE. With 5 bases clipped from V and 6 bases from J, the junction kept 10 bases outside the gene matches. The CDR3 is 15 residues long. The DNA of the CDR3 is TGTGCCAGCAGTCTCCGTACAGGGGGAGGTCAGCCCCAGCATTTT. It encodes CASSLRTGGGQPQHF.

The rearrangement joins TRBV5-1 to TRBJ2-2, with 7 nucleotides matching TRBD2. The J segment lost 3 bases and the V segment lost 0 bases, leaving 5 bases of the junction unmatched. Germline CDR1 and CDR2: SGHRS and YFSETQ. This CDR3 is 16 amino acids long. The CDR3: CASSLVAGVDTGELFF. CDR3 DNA: TGCGCCAGCAGCTTGGTGGCGGGAGTCGACACCGGGGAGCTGTTTTTT.

This clonotype appeared a few times. V and J are TRBV13 and TRBJ2-1, with TRBD2 matching 8 bases. The CDR3 runs 16 residues. Germline V gene data show CDR1 as PRHDT and CDR2 as FYEKMQ (reference sequence). The V segment lost 1 base and the J segment 8 bases; nucleotides outside the gene matches: 10. The CDR3 DNA sequence: TGTGCCAGCAGCTTAGTCGTTGGCGGGGGGAGGTATGAGCAGTTCTTC. Encoded protein: CASSLVVGGGRYEQFF.

This clonotype occurred a few times. This chain links TRBV29-1 with TRBJ1-1; maybe TRBD1 (5 bases). Germline CDR1 reads SQVTM; CDR2 reads ANQGSEA. V lost 7 bases to trimming and J lost 0 bases, with 12 bases between them. CDR3 length equals 13 residues. CDR3 loop: CSAAGQMNTEAFF. The CDR3 DNA reads TGCAGCGCCGCGGGGCAGATGAACACTGAAGCTTTCTTT.

Worth noting for this clonotype: Germline is not matched at one junction end, which may reflect a read error. This sequence joins TRBV7-2 and TRBJ2-3; 8 nucleotides agree with TRBD1. Germline-derived CDR1 and CDR2 are SGHTA and FQGNSA. The CDR3 runs to 16 residues. CDR3 coding DNA: TGTGCCAGCGGCTTAGCCTGGACAGGGTTCACAGATACGCAGTATTTT. Protein: CASGLAWTGFTDTQYF.

The chain is built from TRBV7-2 and TRBJ2-7; unclear D gene. Trimming took 4 bases from V and 7 from J, leaving 17 bases between them. This CDR3 spans 14 amino acids. Germline lookup yields CDR1 SGHTA and CDR2 FQGNSA. The CDR3 spells CASSSRSGRYEQYF. The CDR3 bases are TGTGCCAGCAGCTCCCGCTCAGGACGATATGAGCAGTACTTC.

The chain joins TRBV24-1 to TRBJ2-1; D not certain. CDR1 is KGHDR and CDR2 is SFDVKD in the germline V gene. Trimming removed 3 bases from V and 5 bases from J, with 10 bases in between. This CDR3 is built from 14 residues. The CDR3 DNA reads TGTGCCACCAGTGATGTGATCCAGGACAATGAGCAGTTCTTC. Translated, it gives CATSDVIQDNEQFF.

This clonotype was counted many times. The rearrangement uses TRBV7-2 and TRBJ2-5; the match to TRBD2 covers 9 bases. This CDR3 contains 15 residues. CDR1 is SGHTA, CDR2 FQGNSA, per germline. J was trimmed by 4 bases and V by 6 bases; bases with no gene match: 9. DNA for the CDR3: TGTGCCAGCAGTCCTCAGGGACTAGCTGGAGAGACCCAGTACTTC. Translated: CASSPQGLAGETQYF.

This clonotype was counted ten times or more. This chain links TRBV27 with TRBJ2-4; a weak D match, TRBD2 (7 bases). The V gene lost 2 bases and the J gene lost 6 bases, with 17 bases spanning the gap. The CDR3 is made up of 16 amino acids. The germline gives CDR1 MNHEY, CDR2 SMNVEV (reference sequence). CDR3 residues: CASSLVGGALGNIQYF. In DNA form, the CDR3 reads TGTGCCAGCAGTTTAGTAGGGGGGGCCTTGGGAAACATTCAGTACTTC.

The chain recombines TRBV2 with TRBJ2-3; 10 bases line up with TRBD2. J was trimmed by 4 bases and V by 3 bases; bases with no gene match: 4. Germline values: CDR1 SNHLY, CDR2 FYNNEI. This CDR3 is 15 amino acids long. The CDR3 loop reads CASSDAAGGPDTQYF. The CDR3 DNA reads TGTGCCAGCAGTGATGCAGCGGGAGGGCCAGATACGCAGTATTTT.

This clonotype appeared a few times. The chain uses TRBV11-2 and TRBJ2-5, with TRBD2 as a possible D gene (6 bases). This CDR3 contains 17 residues. CDR1 SGHAT and CDR2 FQNNGV come from the germline V gene. V gave up 0 bases and J gave up 2 bases, with 16 bases separating them. The DNA of the CDR3 is TGTGCCAGCAGCTTAGATCGGAGGGGAGGAAGACAAGAGACCCAGTACTTC. It codes for CASSLDRRGGRQETQYF.

This chain links TRBV18 with TRBJ1-1; TRBD1 agrees at 8 bases. This CDR3 is 17 amino acids long. The J segment lost 1 base and the V segment lost 5 bases, leaving 12 bases of the junction unmatched. The germline CDR1 and CDR2 sequences are KGHSH and LQKENI. The CDR3 DNA is TGTGCCAGCTCAACCCGGACAGGGAGGAATGCGAACACTGAAGCTTTCTTT. Its translation: CASSTRTGRNANTEAFF.

The chain carries TRBV28 and TRBJ1-2; the D gene is possibly TRBD1 (5 bases). V was trimmed by 5 bases and J by 8 bases, leaving 18 bases between them. Germline V CDR1 and CDR2: MDHEN, SYDVKM. The CDR3 totals 14 residues. The CDR3 sequence is CASSTRDPFNGYTF. The CDR3 region has the DNA TGTGCCAGCAGTACCCGGGACCCGTTCAACGGCTACACCTTC.

This clonotype was detected only once. The rearrangement uses TRBV7-2 and TRBJ2-1; 10 bases match TRBD2. Trimming removed 0 bases from V and 0 bases from J; junction bases left unmatched: 5. There are 18 residues in the CDR3. Germline V gene data show CDR1 as SGHTA and CDR2 as FQGNSA. The CDR3: CASSLALPSGSSYNEQFF. The CDR3 nucleotides read TGTGCCAGCAGCTTAGCTCTTCCTAGCGGGAGCTCCTACAATGAGCAGTTCTTC.

V is TRBV20-1 and J is TRBJ2-7; a weak D match, TRBD2 (6 bases). CDR1 is DFQATT, CDR2 SNEGSKA, per germline (reference sequence). This CDR3 spans 14 amino acids. Between the trimmed V and J ends, which lost 5 bases and 2 bases, there was a span of 16 bases. The CDR3 DNA reads as TGCAGTGCTTCGGACTTAGCGGCCCCCTACGAGCAGTACTTC. Residues: CSASDLAAPYEQYF.

The genes are TRBV7-2 and TRBJ2-5, with 8 bases matching TRBD1. The DNA end is more similar to TRBJ2-7, so the J call may be wrong. This CDR3 spans 15 amino acids. CDR1 and CDR2 (germline): SGHTA, FQGNSA. CDR3: CASSLKAGGAYEQYF. CDR3 coding DNA: TGTGCCAGCAGCTTAAAGGCAGGGGGCGCCTACGAGCAGTACTTC.

The chain has TRBV5-1 and TRBJ1-1; D is ambiguous. Deletions cut 0 bases from V and 1 base from J, with 10 bases between. Germline V lookup: CDR1 SGHRS, CDR2 YFSETQ. CDR3 length: 15 residues. CDR3 in DNA: TGCGCCAGCAGCTTGGCCCTGGGTACGAACACTGAAGCTTTCTTT. Amino acids: CASSLALGTNTEAFF.

In its sample, this clonotype was seen a few times. The chain combines TRBV18 with TRBJ2-5, with TRBD2 matching over 10 bases. CDR1 KGHSH and CDR2 LQKENI come from the germline V gene. V shed 2 bases, J shed 2 bases, and the junction held 2 bases outside the gene matches. CDR3 size: 15 residues. The CDR3 coding sequence is TGTGCCAGCTCACCAACACTAGCGGGGCAAGAGACCCAGTACTTC. It specifies CASSPTLAGQETQYF.

This clonotype was seen a few times. The chain uses TRBV6-1 and TRBJ1-2; D is uncertain. V lost 4 bases to trimming and J lost 7 bases, with 7 bases between them. Germline CDR1 MNHNS, CDR2 SASEGT. This CDR3 contains 11 residues. Written as DNA, the CDR3 is TGTGCCAGCAGTGGGTACACTGGCTACACCTTC. Amino acids: CASSGYTGYTF.

In its sample, this clonotype was seen a few times. This chain connects TRBV7-8 to TRBJ2-1; D is unresolved. This CDR3 spans 14 amino acids. CDR1 and CDR2 from the germline V gene are SGHVS and FQNEAQ. Trimming cost V 5 bases and J 2 bases, with 10 bases left between them. This CDR3 is CASSPGSTYNEQFF. The CDR3 region has the DNA TGTGCCAGCAGCCCAGGCAGTACCTACAATGAGCAGTTCTTC.

This chain links TRBV7-2 with TRBJ2-1; 8 bases are shared with TRBD2. Germline lookup yields CDR1 SGHTA and CDR2 FQGNSA. The CDR3 is made up of 15 amino acids. V lost 8 bases, J lost 0 bases, and 6 bases stayed unmatched. CDR3 protein: CASGRGGSSYNEQFF. CDR3 DNA sequence: TGTGCCAGCGGCCGCGGGGGGAGCTCCTACAATGAGCAGTTCTTC.

There are a few counts of this clonotype. The chain couples TRBV7-2 to TRBJ2-1, with TRBD2 as a possible D gene (5 bases). Per germline, CDR1 SGHTA and CDR2 FQGNSA. This CDR3 is 15 amino acids long. The V and J ends lost 5 bases and 2 bases respectively, with 13 bases between them. CDR3 in amino acids: CASSQAATAYNEQFF. The DNA for the CDR3 is TGTGCCAGCAGCCAAGCGGCAACCGCCTACAATGAGCAGTTCTTC.

With respect to this clonotype: One base away lies a much larger clone, so this may be a sequencing read error. CDR3 nucleotide sequence: TGTGCCACCAGTGATTCCGGGACCTTATACAATGAGCAGTACTTC. It translates to CATSDSGTLYNEQYF. The chain has TRBV24-1 and TRBJ2-7, with D tentatively TRBD1 or TRBD2 (5 bases each). This CDR3 spans 15 amino acids. Looked up from germline, CDR1 is KGHDR and CDR2 is SFDVKD. Trimming took 2 bases from V and 7 from J, leaving 17 bases between them.

V and J are TRBV2 and TRBJ2-1; TRBD2 aligns across 12 bases. Germline CDR1 and CDR2: SNHLY and FYNNEI. With 8 bases clipped from V and 8 bases from J, the junction kept 13 bases outside the gene matches. The CDR3 length is 16 residues. This CDR3 is CASLLAGGPGSYEQFF. DNA for the CDR3: TGTGCCAGCCTTCTAGCGGGGGGGCCGGGTTCGTATGAGCAGTTCTTC.